This TCR beta chain is from a study of Japanese encephalitis immunity and Zika vaccine responses (dated by TCRdb to about 2021). Turning to the overall study: Three 5.0 ug doses of alum-adjuvanted ZPIV were administered to included participants at weeks 0, 4 and 28. A two-dose regimen of JEV vaccine (IXIARO), with doses given 28 days apart, was administered to around twelve participants two to three months before the first ZPIV dose. Before ZPIV, 11 to 13 participants got a single dose of YFV vaccine (YF-VAX), while fewer than 10 participants were flavivirus-naive. For TCR sequencing, five or six representative participants were chosen from each pre-vaccination group, with samples at week 0 (after pre-vaccination, before ZPIV) and week 52. TCR repertoires from a few flavivirus-naive individuals were also analyzed at weeks 2, 6 and 52 after the start of ZPIV vaccination. The stimulations used peptide pools from ZIKV structural proteins divided into flavivirus-conserved and non-conserved sets, or JEV or YFV peptides that matched the pre-vaccination. The ZIKV peptides, 15-mers that overlapped by 11 residues, were chosen for containing NetMHCpan/NetMHCII-predicted epitopes with affinity below 50 nM. The study tested whether prior Japanese encephalitis virus (JEV) or yellow fever virus (YFV) vaccination shaped CD4 T cell responses to the Zika vaccine. Overall study results and their limits: Only a few individuals showed CD8 T cell responses to ZIKV peptide pools, and those responses were very low in magnitude. The samples grouped by participant and showed no similarity across individuals, which suggests that no public TCRs were detected. In JEV-pre-vaccinated donors, the repertoire richness of CD4 T cells responding to conserved ZIKV epitopes decreased significantly after ZPIV. Peptide-pool deconvolution was not performed because of sample size limitations, and consequently the individual peptides driving cross-reactive responses were not identified. JEV-pre-vaccinated donors showed higher repertoire similarity across time-points and stimulations than YFV-pre-vaccinated donors, indicating more clonotypes common to ZIKV and JEV stimulation. Only a subset of trial participants with three doses and adequate samples was analyzed, not the entire vaccinated cohort.

Libraries were prepared through 5' RACE. Before sequencing, TCRbeta libraries were pooled in proportion to the sorted cell numbers of each library. Total RNA was extracted from the sorted cells with RNAzol RT, and cDNA was synthesized using an oligo(dT) primer and a template-switching oligo. Using Kapa HiFi, PCR amplified the TCRbeta V-CDR3-J region between a SMARTer oligo primer and a TCRbeta constant-region primer. A second PCR added Illumina adaptors and sample-specific index barcodes, with HighPrep bead cleanup and Bioanalyzer confirmation of a roughly 650 bp band. Libraries were sequenced on an Illumina MiSeq with 2x151 bp paired-end reads. On the study's bioinformatics: Reads were demultiplexed with an in-house Java program, and TCRbeta annotations were assigned and clonotypes were counted with MiXCR. To assess repertoire overlap, Morisita-Horn indices from the R package vegan were used, along with UPGMA clustering and Circos plots of recurring clonotypes. Shannon diversity and richness were normalized to the highest possible value given the input cell numbers, yielding values from 0 to 1. MUSCLE was used to align CDR3beta sequences, SeqinR to compute distances, and R to plot multidimensional scaling. Starting from the raw public reads, TCRdb applied fastp trimming at Q25, assembled clones with MiXCR and retained in-frame beta chains. Rows merge per CDR3 protein into single entries with the most common DNA and genes. The V and J calls reflect TCRdb's pipeline rather than the authors' work. Here the sample has roughly 470 distinct CDR3 sequences; 14% occur a single time. 32% of the sample belongs to the ten largest clones.

As to this clonotype: No base-level quality is on record; no much larger clone is a single base apart.

PBMCs were labeled with CellTrace CFSE and were cultured for 6 to 7 days in RPMI containing around 7.8% human serum plus peptide pools at 0.85 to 1 ug/mL each. On a BD FACSAria, proliferating CD4 T cells were sorted without fixation as live CD56-CD19-CD16-CD3+CD4+ CFSE-low cells. The enrolled adults were healthy, and microneutralization screening showed them to be seronegative for ZIKV, JEV, YFV, DENV and WNV. Samples were obtained from a phase 1, double-blinded, randomized, placebo-controlled trial of an alum-adjuvanted Zika purified-inactivated virus (ZPIV) vaccine. Peripheral blood mononuclear cells were isolated by standard procedure and were kept frozen in liquid nitrogen until use. The TCR sequence derives from an adult man who received an inactivated Zika virus vaccine. The sample in question was antigen-activated CD4+ T cells from blood, cultured, obtained during a Zika inactivated vaccine study.

The CDR3 here reads CASSEMVGYTEAFF. At the DNA level, the sequence is TGTGCCAGCAGTGAAATGGTAGGGTATACTGAAGCTTTCTTT. The chain links TRBV2 with TRBJ1-1; the D gene is not confidently resolved. V is pared back by 2 bases and J by 5 bases, with 12 bases lying between the germline termini. CDR1 and CDR2, per the germline V gene, are SNHLY and FYNNEI. The CDR3 numbers 14 residues from cysteine through phenylalanine. The only DNA kept is the CDR3, 42 bases in frame from the first base.